These 7 T cell receptor beta chains came from one sample sequenced in a study of CXCR3-negative and CXCR3-positive naive CD8 T cells. Whole-study findings and limits: Against CXCR3-negative naive cells, CXCR3-positive naive cells showed more hydrophobic TRB CDR3s.

The method, 5' RACE with UMI labels, was used to prepare the TRB cDNA libraries. After re-calling the 5' RACE reads, TCRdb lists one entry per CDR3 protein, DNA absent. The sample has some 100,000 distinct CDR3 sequences. Antigens for these TCRs are unknown. The sequencing sample was made of naive CXCR3+ CD8+ T cells from blood. Stated subset: CD45RO-CCR7+CD27+CD95- naive CD8+ T cells expressing CXCR3 (TNR3+). The source is a human donor in good health. Some clones in this sample may be carry-over from other donors' samples.

The rearrangement uses TRBV7-9 and TRBJ2-1; TCRdb's D gene call, TRBD2, goes unchecked for lack of DNA. CDR3 length: 15 amino acids. The V gene's germline CDR1 is SEHNR and CDR2 FQNEAQ (reference sequence). The CDR3 reads CASSLGRPTYNEQFF. Combining the CDR3 with reference TRBV7-9 and TRBJ2-1 gives the whole variable domain DTGVSQNPRHKITKRGQNVTFRCDPISEHNRLYWYRQTLGQGPEFLTYFQNEAQLEKSRLLSDRFSAERPKGSFSTLEIQRTEQGDSAMYLCASSLGRPTYNEQFFGPGTRLTVL.

The V and J genes are TRBV9 and TRBJ2-7; the TRBD1 assignment by TCRdb is unverifiable without DNA. In germline, CDR1 is SGDLS, CDR2 YYNGEE. The CDR3 is made up of 13 amino acids. CDR3: CASSVDPLYEQYF.

This sequence joins TRBV4-2 and TRBJ2-7; TCRdb outputs TRBD2, but without DNA this stays unchecked. Germline V gene sequence: CDR1 LGHNA, CDR2 YNFKEQ. The CDR3 extends over 15 amino acids. This chain's CDR3 is CASSQDRASGYEQYF.

The CDR3 is CASSQTGTRASYEQYF. This chain joins TRBV12-3 or TRBV12-4 and TRBJ2-7; the TRBD1 assignment by TCRdb is unverifiable without DNA. The CDR3 contains 16 residues.

This rearrangement joins TRBV20-1 to TRBJ2-7. The CDR3 is made up of 11 amino acids. The germline CDR1 and CDR2 sequences are DFQATT and SNEGSKA (reference sequence). CDR3 sequence: CSVRRGYEQYF.

The rearrangement joins TRBV7-7 to TRBJ2-3; no DNA is available, so the TRBD2 call from TCRdb remains unchecked. Germline V gene lookup returns CDR1 SSHAT and CDR2 FNYEAQ (reference sequence). This CDR3 comprises 15 residues. CDR3: CASSLGVARTDTQYF.

The CDR3 protein is CASHRPTGGIYEQYF. This chain connects TRBV6-1 to TRBJ2-7; the TRBD2 assignment by TCRdb is unverifiable without DNA. The CDR3 totals 15 residues. Germline loops: CDR1 MNHNS, CDR2 SASEGT.